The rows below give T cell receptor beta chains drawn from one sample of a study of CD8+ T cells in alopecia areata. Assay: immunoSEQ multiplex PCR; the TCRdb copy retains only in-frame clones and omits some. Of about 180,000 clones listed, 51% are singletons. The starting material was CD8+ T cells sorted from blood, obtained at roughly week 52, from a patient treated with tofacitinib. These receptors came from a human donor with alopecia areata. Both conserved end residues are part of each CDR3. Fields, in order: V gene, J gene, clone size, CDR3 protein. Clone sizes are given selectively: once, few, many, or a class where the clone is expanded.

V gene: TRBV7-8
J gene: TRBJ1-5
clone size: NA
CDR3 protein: CASSLGDPGPNQPQHF

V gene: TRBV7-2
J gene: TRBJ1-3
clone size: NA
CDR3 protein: CASSLYPAGSSGNTIYF

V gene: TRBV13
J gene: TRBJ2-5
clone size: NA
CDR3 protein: CASSPGPRETQYF

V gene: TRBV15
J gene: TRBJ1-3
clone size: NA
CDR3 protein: CATSILWTGSGNTIYF

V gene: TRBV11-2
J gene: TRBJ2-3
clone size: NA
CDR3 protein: CASSLTGESDTQYF

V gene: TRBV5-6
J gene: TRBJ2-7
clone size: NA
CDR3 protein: CASSLVRGLYEQYF

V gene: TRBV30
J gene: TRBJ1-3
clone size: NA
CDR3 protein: CARRQGLTIYF

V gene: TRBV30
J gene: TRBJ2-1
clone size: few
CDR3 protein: CASPLVGGPGEQFF

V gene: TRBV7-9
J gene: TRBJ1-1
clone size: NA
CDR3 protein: CASSVLQGEGEAFF

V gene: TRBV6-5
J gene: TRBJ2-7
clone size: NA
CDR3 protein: CASRPTGETYEQYF

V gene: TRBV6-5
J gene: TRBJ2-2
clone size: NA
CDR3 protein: CASSYSSGGAGELFF

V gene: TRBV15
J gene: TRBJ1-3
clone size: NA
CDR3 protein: CATSRVVGSSGNTIYF

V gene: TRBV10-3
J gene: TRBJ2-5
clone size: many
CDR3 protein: CATRTSAQETQYF

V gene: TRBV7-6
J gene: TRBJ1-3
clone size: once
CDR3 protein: CASSPSGVSGNTIYF

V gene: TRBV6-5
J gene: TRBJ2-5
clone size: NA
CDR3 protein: CASSYGGLAGPETQYF

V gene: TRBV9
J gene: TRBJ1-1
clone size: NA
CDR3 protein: CASSVVEGVVNTEAFF

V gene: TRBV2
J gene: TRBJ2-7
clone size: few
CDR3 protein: CASSEEGRSSYEQYF

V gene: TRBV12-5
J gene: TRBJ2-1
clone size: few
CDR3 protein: CASGLDPTWDEQFF

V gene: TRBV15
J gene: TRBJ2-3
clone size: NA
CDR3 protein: CATSRLEIGAYTDTQYF

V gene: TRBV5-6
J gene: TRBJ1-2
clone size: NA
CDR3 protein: CASSLPGDTINYGYTF

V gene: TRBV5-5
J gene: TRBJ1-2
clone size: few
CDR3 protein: CASYDTHYGYTF

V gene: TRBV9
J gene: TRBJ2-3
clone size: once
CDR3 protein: CASSPQSSTDTQYF

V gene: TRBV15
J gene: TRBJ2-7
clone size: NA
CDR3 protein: CATGRGQGSSYEQYF

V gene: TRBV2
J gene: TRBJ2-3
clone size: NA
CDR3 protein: CASEGQVEGTDTQYF

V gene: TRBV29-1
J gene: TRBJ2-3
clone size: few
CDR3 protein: CSVGPKGTDTQYF

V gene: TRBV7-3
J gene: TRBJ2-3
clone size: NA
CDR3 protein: CASSLGLGADTQYF

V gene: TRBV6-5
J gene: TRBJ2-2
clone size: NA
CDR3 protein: CASSYVGAGGELFF

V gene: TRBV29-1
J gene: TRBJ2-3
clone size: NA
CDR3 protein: CSVAGTSGGVSTDTQYF

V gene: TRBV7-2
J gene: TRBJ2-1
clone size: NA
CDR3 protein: CASSFLAWQQFF

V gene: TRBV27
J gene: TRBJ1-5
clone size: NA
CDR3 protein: CASSPRTGSQPQHF

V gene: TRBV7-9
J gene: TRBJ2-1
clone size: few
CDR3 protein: CASSSGTRGYNEQFF

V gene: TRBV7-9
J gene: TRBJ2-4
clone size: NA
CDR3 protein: CASSQENIQYF

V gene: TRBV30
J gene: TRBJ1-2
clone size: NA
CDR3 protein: CAEEGGENGYTF

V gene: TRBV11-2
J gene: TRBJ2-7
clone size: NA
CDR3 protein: CASSWDRGGYEQYF

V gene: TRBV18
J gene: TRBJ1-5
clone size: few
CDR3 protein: CASSPGQGRQPQHF

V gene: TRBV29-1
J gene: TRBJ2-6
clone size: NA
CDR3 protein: CSVEDQGYSGANVLTF

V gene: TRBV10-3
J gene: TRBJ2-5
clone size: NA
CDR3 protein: CAISPGTGLQETQYF

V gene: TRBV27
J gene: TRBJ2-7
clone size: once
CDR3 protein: CASSLAGGFEQYF

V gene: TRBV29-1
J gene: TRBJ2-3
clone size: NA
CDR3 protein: CSVEDPGGTDTQYF

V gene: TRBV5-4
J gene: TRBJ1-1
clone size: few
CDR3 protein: CASSLGGTRTEAFF

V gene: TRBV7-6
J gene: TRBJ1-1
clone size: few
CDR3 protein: CASRPTGRSRDAEAFF

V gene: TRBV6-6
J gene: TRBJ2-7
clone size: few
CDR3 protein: CASSYRTGGESYEQYF

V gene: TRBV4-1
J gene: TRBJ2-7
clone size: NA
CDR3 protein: CASSQAALGVGYEQYF

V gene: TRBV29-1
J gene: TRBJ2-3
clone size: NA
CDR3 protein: CSVEDQGTQGTDTQYF

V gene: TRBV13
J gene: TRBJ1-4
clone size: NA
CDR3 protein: CASSSRVDSYNEKLFF

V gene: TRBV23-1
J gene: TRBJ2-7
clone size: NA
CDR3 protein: CASSQSLREGPYEQYF

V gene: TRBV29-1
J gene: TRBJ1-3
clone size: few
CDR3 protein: CSVATGELTIYF

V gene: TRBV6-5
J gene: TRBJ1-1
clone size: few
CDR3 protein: CASSYSLHTEAFF

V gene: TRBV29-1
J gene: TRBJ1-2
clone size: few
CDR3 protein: CSVEVRTDGGYTF

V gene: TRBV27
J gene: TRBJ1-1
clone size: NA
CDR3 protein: CASSLGGGAEAFF

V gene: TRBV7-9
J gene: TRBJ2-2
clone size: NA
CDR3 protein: CASSLLDSGELFF

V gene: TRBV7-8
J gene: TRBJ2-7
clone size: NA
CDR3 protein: CASSLSSPDSPLWREQYF

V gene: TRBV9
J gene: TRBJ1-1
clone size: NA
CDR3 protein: CASGRANTEAFF

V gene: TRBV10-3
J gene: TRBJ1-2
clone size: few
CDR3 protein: CAISVVGQGANYGYTF

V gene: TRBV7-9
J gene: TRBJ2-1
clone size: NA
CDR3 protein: CASSLNSLEQFF

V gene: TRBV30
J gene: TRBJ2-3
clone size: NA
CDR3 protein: CAWDPAGASTDTQYF

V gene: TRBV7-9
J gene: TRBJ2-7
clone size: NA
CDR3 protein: CASSRTGAEQYF

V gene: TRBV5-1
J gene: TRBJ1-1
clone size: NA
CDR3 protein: CASAENTEAFF